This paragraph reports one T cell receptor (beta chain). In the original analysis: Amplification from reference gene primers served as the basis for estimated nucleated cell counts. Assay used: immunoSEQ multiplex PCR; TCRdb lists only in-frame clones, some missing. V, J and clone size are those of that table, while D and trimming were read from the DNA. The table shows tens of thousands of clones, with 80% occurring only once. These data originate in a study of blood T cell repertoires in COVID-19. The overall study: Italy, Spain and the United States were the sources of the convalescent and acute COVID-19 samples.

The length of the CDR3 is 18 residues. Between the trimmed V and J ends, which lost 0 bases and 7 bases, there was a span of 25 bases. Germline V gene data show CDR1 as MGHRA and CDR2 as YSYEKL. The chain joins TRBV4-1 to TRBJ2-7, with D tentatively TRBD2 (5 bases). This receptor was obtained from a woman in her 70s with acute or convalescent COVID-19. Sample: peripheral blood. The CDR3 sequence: CASSQDGDWAANPGEQYF. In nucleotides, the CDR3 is TGCGCCAGCAGCCAAGACGGTGATTGGGCAGCCAACCCGGGAGAGCAGTACTTC.